This is a list of T cell receptor beta chains from one sample in a study of blood T cell repertoires in COVID-19. The protocol was immunoSEQ multiplex PCR, while the TCRdb copy is restricted to in-frame clones and leaves out a portion. The sample records about 64,000 clones, roughly 70% being singletons. Sequencing was carried out using PBMCs or T cells enriched from blood (not recorded which). Receptors were obtained from a woman aged 55 to 70 who had been exposed to COVID-19. Both conserved end residues are part of each CDR3. Each record gives: clone size, V gene, J gene, D gene, CDR3 DNA, CDR3 protein. The D gene is left open where the match is weak. Clone size is shown for a subset of rows, as once, few, many or a class of expanded clone.

>.|TRBV28|TRBJ1-5|.
TGTGCCAGCAGTTTCGGTTTGGTAAATCAGCCCCAGCATTTT
CASSFGLVNQPQHF
>.|TRBV9|TRBJ1-1|.
TGTGCCAGCAGCCCGGGGGGGGCGTTGAACACTGAAGCTTTCTTT
CASSPGGALNTEAFF
>many|TRBV19|TRBJ2-1|TRBD2
TGTGCCAGTAGTATAGGTGCGGGAGGTTCTGAGCAGTTCTTC
CASSIGAGGSEQFF
>.|TRBV28|TRBJ2-2|TRBD2
TGTGCCAGCAGCGACCCGAGCCTTGCGGGAGGACGGTACACCGGGGAGCTGTTTTTT
CASSDPSLAGGRYTGELFF
>.|TRBV27|TRBJ2-1|.
TGTGCCAGCAGTTCCCTAGCCCATGAGCAGTTCTTC
CASSSLAHEQFF
>.|TRBV14|TRBJ1-6|TRBD1
TGTGCCAGCAGCCAAATCGGACAGGGGAATTCACCCCTCCACTTT
CASSQIGQGNSPLHF
>.|TRBV7-2|TRBJ2-1|TRBD2
TGTGCCAGCAGCTTAGAGATTAGCGGGAGCTCCTACAATGAGCAGTTCTTC
CASSLEISGSSYNEQFF
>once|TRBV11-3|TRBJ2-3|TRBD1
TGTGCCAGCAGCCCAGGGGGGACAGGAATAGATACGCAGTATTTT
CASSPGGTGIDTQYF
>.|TRBV23-1|TRBJ1-3|TRBD1
TGCGCCAGCAGTCCTACGGACAGGCGATACCTCTGGAAACACCGGAACACCATATATTTT
CASSPTDRRYLWKHRNTIYF
>.|TRBV6-5|TRBJ2-2|.
TGTGCCAGCAGCCCCCCGGATAGCCACACCGGGGAGCTGTTTTTT
CASSPPDSHTGELFF
>medium-sized|TRBV7-9|TRBJ1-3|.
TGTGCCAGCAGCCCGTCGTCGGCAGGCTCTGGAAACACCATATATTTT
CASSPSSAGSGNTIYF
>.|TRBV27|TRBJ1-6|.
TGTGCCAGCAGTTTATCCACCGGCCACAGGGCCGGTGGTTCACCCCTCCACTTT
CASSLSTGHRAGGSPLHF
>.|TRBV24-1|TRBJ1-2|TRBD1
TGTGCCACCAGCTCCGGGACAGGGGGCGATGGCTACACCTTC
CATSSGTGGDGYTF
>.|TRBV4-1|TRBJ2-1|TRBD2
TGCGCCAGCAGCCAAGATAGGAGGGCTAGCGGGAGTTCCTACAATGAGCAGTTCTTC
CASSQDRRASGSSYNEQFF
>.|TRBV3-1/TRBV3-2|TRBJ1-5|TRBD1
TGTGCCAGCAGCCAAACAGGGGGCGACCAGCCCCAGCATTTT
CASSQTGGDQPQHF
>few|TRBV7-9|TRBJ1-5|.
TGTGCCTCCAGCAGTGGGCAGGCCAATAGCAATCAGCCCCAGCATTTT
CASSSGQANSNQPQHF
>.|TRBV3-1/TRBV3-2|TRBJ2-7|TRBD2
TGTGCCAGCAGCCAAGCGGCGGCGTCTAGCGGGAACGAGCAGTACTTC
CASSQAAASSGNEQYF
>once|TRBV24-1|TRBJ2-1|.
TGTGCCACCAGGACCTCAGGAACGAGTGGCAATGAGCAGTTCTTC
CATRTSGTSGNEQFF
>once|TRBV19|TRBJ2-1|TRBD1
TGTGCCAGTAGTCTAGACAGGGGTGGAAATGAGCAGTTCTTC
CASSLDRGGNEQFF
>.|TRBV15|TRBJ1-4|TRBD1
TGTGCCACCAGCAGAGAGGGACAGGGTAATGAAAAACTGTTTTTT
CATSREGQGNEKLFF
>once|TRBV28|TRBJ1-4|.
TGTGCCAGCAGTTCACAGGGAGGGAATGAAAAACTGTTTTTT
CASSSQGGNEKLFF
>once|TRBV19|TRBJ1-1|TRBD1
TGTGCCAGTAGTACACAGGGGGCGCTTGGTACTGAAGCTTTCTTT
CASSTQGALGTEAFF
>.|TRBV2|TRBJ2-7|TRBD2
TGTGCCAGCAGTGAGGTACGGGGAGGGGAGCAGTACTTC
CASSEVRGGEQYF
>.|TRBV6-6|TRBJ1-1|TRBD1
TGTGCCAGCACCCGAACAGGGGTATTGAACACTGAAGCTTTCTTT
CASTRTGVLNTEAFF
>many|TRBV7-2|TRBJ1-1|.
TGTGCCAGCAGCTTAACGACGGGGAACACTGAAGCTTTCTTT
CASSLTTGNTEAFF
>few|TRBV29-1|TRBJ2-1|TRBD1
TGCAGCGTGCTGGACAGGGACGAATACAATGAGCAGTTCTTC
CSVLDRDEYNEQFF
>.|TRBV4-2|TRBJ2-5|TRBD2
TGTGCCAGCAGCCAAATGAAGCGGGGGGGCCAAGAGACCCAGTACTTC
CASSQMKRGGQETQYF
>.|TRBV29-1|TRBJ2-1|TRBD2
TGCAGCGTTGGGGGGGGAAGATATGACAATGAGCAGTTCTTC
CSVGGGRYDNEQFF
>.|TRBV2|TRBJ2-3|TRBD1
TGTGCCAGCAGAGAGACAGGGTCACGGAATACGCAGTATTTT
CASRETGSRNTQYF